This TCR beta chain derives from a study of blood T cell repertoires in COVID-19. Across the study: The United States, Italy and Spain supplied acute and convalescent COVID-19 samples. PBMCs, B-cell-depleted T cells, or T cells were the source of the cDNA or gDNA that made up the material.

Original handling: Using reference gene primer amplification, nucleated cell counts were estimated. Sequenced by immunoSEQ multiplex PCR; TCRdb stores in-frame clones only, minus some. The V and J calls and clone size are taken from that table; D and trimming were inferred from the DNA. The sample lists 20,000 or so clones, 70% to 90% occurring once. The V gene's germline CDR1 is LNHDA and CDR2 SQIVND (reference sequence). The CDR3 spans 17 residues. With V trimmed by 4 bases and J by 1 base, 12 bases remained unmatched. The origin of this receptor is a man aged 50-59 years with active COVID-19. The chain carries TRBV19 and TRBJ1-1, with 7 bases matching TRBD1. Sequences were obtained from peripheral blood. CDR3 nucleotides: TGTGCCAGTAGTACGTCCCCAGGGGGTTGGCCGAACACTGAAGCTTTCTTT. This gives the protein CASSTSPGGWPNTEAFF.